This T cell receptor beta chain was observed in a study of T-cell memory formation after mild COVID-19. The overall study: TCR clusters were mostly donor specific. Findings and caveats of the study: Day 15 to 85 contractors were CD4/CD8 balanced; later expanders leaned CD4+.

TCRdb reprocessed the 5' RACE reads with MiXCR, giving one entry per CDR3 protein. The sample includes hundreds of thousands of distinct CDR3 sequences, 15% to 20% seen only once; the top ten take roughly 21%. This clonotype was found a few times. What it recognizes is unknown. This CDR3 spans 12 amino acids. The ends were cut back, 4 bases at V and 3 bases at J, with 6 bases in the middle. Germline assignment: CDR1 MDHEN and CDR2 SYDVKM. The chain recombines TRBV28 with TRBJ2-5; D unclear. Sequencing input: PBMCs or a T cell subset sorted from them (not recorded which). The sequence was obtained from a man between 18 and 35 years old who had mild COVID-19 (a few samples of this study predate the infection). Cell type and time point are not known. The CDR3 loop reads CASSSQEETQYF. In DNA, the CDR3 is TGTGCCAGCAGTTCTCAGGAAGAGACCCAGTACTTC. The complete variable domain, with remaining parts taken from reference TRBV28 and TRBJ2-5, reads DVKVTQSSRYLVKRTGEKVFLECVQDMDHENMFWYRQDPGLGLRLIYFSYDVKMKEKGDIPEGYSVSREKKERFSLILESASTNQTSMYLCASSSQEETQYFGPGTRLLVL.